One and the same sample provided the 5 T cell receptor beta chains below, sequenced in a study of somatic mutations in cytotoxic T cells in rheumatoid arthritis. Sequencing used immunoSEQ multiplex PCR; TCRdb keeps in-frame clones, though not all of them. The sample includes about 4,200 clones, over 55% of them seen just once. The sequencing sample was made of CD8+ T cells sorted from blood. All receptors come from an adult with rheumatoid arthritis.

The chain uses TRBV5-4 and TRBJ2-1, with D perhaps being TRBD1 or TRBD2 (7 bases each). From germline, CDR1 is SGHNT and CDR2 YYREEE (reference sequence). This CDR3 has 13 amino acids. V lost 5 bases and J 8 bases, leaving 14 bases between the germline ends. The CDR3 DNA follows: TGTGCCAGCAGGCGGGGAGGGACAGATGAGCAGTTCTTC. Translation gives CASRRGGTDEQFF.

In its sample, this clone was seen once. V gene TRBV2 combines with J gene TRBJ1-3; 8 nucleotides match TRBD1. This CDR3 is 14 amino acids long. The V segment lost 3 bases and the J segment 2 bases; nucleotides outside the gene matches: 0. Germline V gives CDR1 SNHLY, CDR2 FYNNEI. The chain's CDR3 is CASSETGAGNTIYF. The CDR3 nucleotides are TGTGCCAGCAGTGAGACAGGGGCTGGAAACACCATATATTTT.

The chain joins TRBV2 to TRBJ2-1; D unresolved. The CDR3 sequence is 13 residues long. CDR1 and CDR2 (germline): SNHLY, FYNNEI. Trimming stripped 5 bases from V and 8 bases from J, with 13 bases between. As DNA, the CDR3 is TGTGCCAGCAGTACGCCGGTCCCCTATGAGCAGTTCTTC. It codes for CASSTPVPYEQFF.

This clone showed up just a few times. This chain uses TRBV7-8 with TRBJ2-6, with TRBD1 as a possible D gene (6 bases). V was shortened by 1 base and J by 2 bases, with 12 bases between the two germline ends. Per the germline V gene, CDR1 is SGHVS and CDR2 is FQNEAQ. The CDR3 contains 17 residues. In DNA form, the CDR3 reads TGTGCCAGCAGCTTAGTCGGGCAGGGGACTGGGGCCAACGTCCTGACTTTC. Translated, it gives CASSLVGQGTGANVLTF.

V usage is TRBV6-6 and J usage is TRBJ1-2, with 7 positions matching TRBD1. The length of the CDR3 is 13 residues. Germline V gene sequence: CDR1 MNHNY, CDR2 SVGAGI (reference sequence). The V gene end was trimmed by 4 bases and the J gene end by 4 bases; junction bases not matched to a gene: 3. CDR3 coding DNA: TGTGCCAGCAGTTCCCGGGACAGCTATGGCTACACCTTC. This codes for CASSSRDSYGYTF.